The present T cell receptor (beta chain) was sequenced within a study of spatial heterogeneity in lung cancer. Study results and caveats: Intratumoral expanded alpha and beta TCR counts were found to track tumor mutation counts.

With regard to this clonotype: Its antigen is not known.

Stated time point: sample taken at primary tumor resection. Patients with untreated early-stage non-small cell lung cancer, numbering some 68, were the donors. Germline V gene data show CDR1 as DFQATT and CDR2 as SNEGSKA (reference sequence). This CDR3 comprises 15 residues. The V gene lost 6 bases and the J gene lost 0 bases, with 15 bases spanning the gap. TCRdb reprocessed the 5' RACE reads with MiXCR, giving one entry per CDR3 protein. The sample contains some 25,000 distinct CDR3 sequences, roughly 7.2% of which appear only once. The material was lung tumor tissue, obtained at surgery. The source is a male donor with early-stage non-small cell lung cancer. J is TRBJ1-5 and V is TRBV20-1, with D uncertain. DNA of the CDR3: TGCAGTGCCAAAACTCCGAATCATAGCAATCAGCCCCAGCATTTT. It yields the protein CSAKTPNHSNQPQHF.